This is a list of T cell receptor beta chains from one sample in a study of cytomegalovirus exposure and HLA in healthy donors. Data came from immunoSEQ multiplex PCR; TCRdb stores just in-frame clones and leaves some out. Of approximately 110,000 clones in the sample, roughly 66% were seen once. The sequenced sample consisted of PBMCs. The receptor set was obtained from a woman aged 25 to 39 in good health and CMV-seronegative. Both conserved end residues are trimmed from each CDR3.

TRBV7-2,ASSASGTSGTDTQY
TRBV5-6,ASSLNRDYTEAF
TRBV27,ASSLIWTSGSSEQF
TRBV2,ASSEEGQGTHEQY
TRBV6-1,ASSDRRDFTEAF
TRBV11-2,ASSPGLAAYNEQF
TRBV9,ASSDDSATPDTQY
TRBV11-2,ASSLGGLRTDTQY
TRBV5-6,ASRLHDGGSYNEQF
TRBV7-8,ASSTGQGSYEQY
TRBV5-4,ASSSGTSGRSGELF
TRBV7-9,ASSLGRLSGTRADTQY
TRBV27,ASSLHGQPNYGYT
TRBV7-9,ASIAGSYNEQF
TRBV7-2,ASSRSVGADSYEQY
TRBV7-3,ASSIGLPTDTQY
TRBV6-5,ASSYSGGDQPQH
TRBV7-3,ASSSEETQY
TRBV4-2,ASSRTSGLGDEQF
TRBV6-1,ASSEQGLSYEQY
TRBV27,ASSLGGSHNEQF
TRBV5-6,ASSLFARVGSNEQF